The rows below give T cell receptor beta chains drawn from one sample of a study of T cell repertoires in cytomegalovirus infection. In TCRdb, the reads were re-called with MiXCR into one record per CDR3 protein. The data hold some 310,000 distinct CDR3 sequences, with approximately 25% observed a single time. These receptors have no known antigen. Here the sequenced sample was cultured PBMCs, taken from culture after CMV antigen stimulation. The receptors were gathered from a human donor in good health (CMV status not recorded). Some clones in this sample may be carry-over from other donors' samples. The CDR3 runs from the conserved cysteine through the conserved F or W. Each record gives: CDR3 DNA, CDR3 protein, D gene, J gene, clone size, V gene. The D gene is left open where the match is weak. A clone size is listed for some rows: how often the clone was seen (once, few, many), or a class if it is expanded.

CDR3 DNA: TGCAGCGTATACGGGAGGGGAGAGACCCAGTACTTC
CDR3 protein: CSVYGRGETQYF
D gene: TRBD2
J gene: TRBJ2-5
clone size: few
V gene: TRBV29-1

CDR3 DNA: TGTGCCAGCAGTCGGGATAGACAGAAGAATTCACCCCTCCACTTT
CDR3 protein: CASSRDRQKNSPLHF
D gene: .
J gene: TRBJ1-6
clone size: .
V gene: TRBV7-4

CDR3 DNA: TGTGCCAGCAGCTTCCGGGCTGAGCAGTTCTTC
CDR3 protein: CASSFRAEQFF
D gene: .
J gene: TRBJ2-1
clone size: many
V gene: TRBV7-2

CDR3 DNA: TGCGCCAGCAGCCAAGTGGTGGGGGGGACCTACGAGCAGTACTTC
CDR3 protein: CASSQVVGGTYEQYF
D gene: TRBD2
J gene: TRBJ2-7
clone size: .
V gene: TRBV4-1

CDR3 DNA: TGTGCCAGCAGTTACTTAAAAGTGAACACTGAAGCTTTCTTT
CDR3 protein: CASSYLKVNTEAFF
D gene: .
J gene: TRBJ1-1
clone size: .
V gene: TRBV6-6

CDR3 DNA: TGCGCCAGCAGCCAAACAGGGACATCTGGAAACACCATATATTTT
CDR3 protein: CASSQTGTSGNTIYF
D gene: .
J gene: TRBJ1-3
clone size: few
V gene: TRBV4-1

CDR3 DNA: TGTGCCAGCAGCTTAGGACAGGTCTCTGGAAACACCATATATTTT
CDR3 protein: CASSLGQVSGNTIYF
D gene: .
J gene: TRBJ1-3
clone size: many
V gene: TRBV7-2

CDR3 DNA: TGTGCCAGCCAGACAGGGGCGAACACTGAAGCTTTCTTT
CDR3 protein: CASQTGANTEAFF
D gene: TRBD1
J gene: TRBJ1-1
clone size: .
V gene: TRBV6-2/TRBV6-3

CDR3 DNA: TGTGCCAGCAGGGAAACAACTAGCGGGAGACCCAGCACAGATACGCAGTATTTT
CDR3 protein: CASRETTSGRPSTDTQYF
D gene: TRBD2
J gene: TRBJ2-3
clone size: .
V gene: TRBV2

CDR3 DNA: TGTGCCAGCAGCCAACAGAACCCTCGTGGTACGCAGTATTTT
CDR3 protein: CASSQQNPRGTQYF
D gene: .
J gene: TRBJ2-3
clone size: .
V gene: TRBV3-1

CDR3 DNA: TGTGCCAGCAGTTACGATTTCTCCTCCTACAATGAGCAGTTCTTC
CDR3 protein: CASSYDFSSYNEQFF
D gene: .
J gene: TRBJ2-1
clone size: .
V gene: TRBV6-5

CDR3 DNA: TGTGCCAGCCTCCCCGGGTTCTACAATGAGCAGTTCTTC
CDR3 protein: CASLPGFYNEQFF
D gene: .
J gene: TRBJ2-1
clone size: .
V gene: TRBV6-2/TRBV6-3

CDR3 DNA: TGCGCCAGCAGCCCTAGATCCGCAGGGAACAATGAGCAGTTCTTC
CDR3 protein: CASSPRSAGNNEQFF
D gene: .
J gene: TRBJ2-1
clone size: few
V gene: TRBV4-3

CDR3 DNA: TGTGCCACCAGCCGACTCAACCTCCAGGGAGGCAATGAGCAGTTCTTC
CDR3 protein: CATSRLNLQGGNEQFF
D gene: .
J gene: TRBJ2-1
clone size: .
V gene: TRBV24-1

CDR3 DNA: TGTGCCAGCAGTTCCCGTTTCTTTATGCCCGGGGAGACCCAGTACTTC
CDR3 protein: CASSSRFFMPGETQYF
D gene: .
J gene: TRBJ2-5
clone size: .
V gene: TRBV12-3/TRBV12-4

CDR3 DNA: TGTGCCAGCAGCTTACACCAAGCCAACACCGGGGAGCTGTTTTTT
CDR3 protein: CASSLHQANTGELFF
D gene: .
J gene: TRBJ2-2
clone size: many
V gene: TRBV7-2

CDR3 DNA: TGTGCCAGCCTCCCTAGCGGCTCCTACAATGAGCAGTTCTTC
CDR3 protein: CASLPSGSYNEQFF
D gene: TRBD2
J gene: TRBJ2-1
clone size: .
V gene: TRBV28

CDR3 DNA: TGTGCCAGCAGTTTCAGGACCTTATACGATGAGCAGTTCTTC
CDR3 protein: CASSFRTLYDEQFF
D gene: .
J gene: TRBJ2-1
clone size: few
V gene: TRBV12-3/TRBV12-4

CDR3 DNA: TGTGCCAGCAGGGGTTCCGGATATAGCAATCAGCCCCAGCATTTT
CDR3 protein: CASRGSGYSNQPQHF
D gene: .
J gene: TRBJ1-5
clone size: few
V gene: TRBV6-2/TRBV6-3

CDR3 DNA: TGCGCCAGCAGTCAATTACTCAATACCAATCAGCCCCAGCATTTT
CDR3 protein: CASSQLLNTNQPQHF
D gene: .
J gene: TRBJ1-5
clone size: few
V gene: TRBV23-1

CDR3 DNA: TGTGCCAGCAGTTACGGGATGGACACCGGGGAGCTGTTTTTT
CDR3 protein: CASSYGMDTGELFF
D gene: .
J gene: TRBJ2-2
clone size: .
V gene: TRBV6-5

CDR3 DNA: TGTGCCAGCAGCCCCACTTCATCTTATCGGCTAGCGGGGAGGGCAGATACGCAGTATTTT
CDR3 protein: CASSPTSSYRLAGRADTQYF
D gene: TRBD2
J gene: TRBJ2-3
clone size: many
V gene: TRBV7-2

CDR3 DNA: TGTGCCAGCAGCCACTTAGGACTAGCGGGAGTAAATGAGCAGTTCTTC
CDR3 protein: CASSHLGLAGVNEQFF
D gene: TRBD2
J gene: TRBJ2-1
clone size: .
V gene: TRBV14

CDR3 DNA: TGTGCCAGCAGCCAAAGACAGGGGGCGAACGAGCAGTACTTC
CDR3 protein: CASSQRQGANEQYF
D gene: TRBD1
J gene: TRBJ2-7
clone size: .
V gene: TRBV7-2

CDR3 DNA: TGTGCCAGCAGTTTCGCGGACGCCCGTTCTCGGGGAAAACTGTTTTTT
CDR3 protein: CASSFADARSRGKLFF
D gene: .
J gene: TRBJ1-4
clone size: .
V gene: TRBV12-3/TRBV12-4

CDR3 DNA: TGTGCCATCAGTGACCCACGGGACAACCTGAACACTGAAGCTTTCTTT
CDR3 protein: CAISDPRDNLNTEAFF
D gene: .
J gene: TRBJ1-1
clone size: .
V gene: TRBV10-3

CDR3 DNA: TGTGCCAGCAGCCTCCGGAGGGTCCGAGACAATGAGCAGTTCTTC
CDR3 protein: CASSLRRVRDNEQFF
D gene: .
J gene: TRBJ2-1
clone size: few
V gene: TRBV11-2

CDR3 DNA: TGTGCCAGCACATTCCAACTAGCGGGAATGAATGAGCAGTTCTTC
CDR3 protein: CASTFQLAGMNEQFF
D gene: TRBD2
J gene: TRBJ2-1
clone size: .
V gene: TRBV7-3

CDR3 DNA: TGTGCCAGCAGTCCGCCCAACAACCTAGCGTCCAATGAGCAGTTCTTC
CDR3 protein: CASSPPNNLASNEQFF
D gene: .
J gene: TRBJ2-1
clone size: few
V gene: TRBV12-3/TRBV12-4

CDR3 DNA: TGTGCCAGCAGACCAGGGGGAGGCACTGAAGCTTTCTTT
CDR3 protein: CASRPGGGTEAFF
D gene: TRBD1
J gene: TRBJ1-1
clone size: few
V gene: TRBV28

CDR3 DNA: TGTGCCAGCAGCCTAACCGCATTGAACACTGAAGCTTTCTTT
CDR3 protein: CASSLTALNTEAFF
D gene: .
J gene: TRBJ1-1
clone size: few
V gene: TRBV11-2

CDR3 DNA: TGTGCCAGCAGCCTTCTCGGGGCGGGAGGTCGAGAGACCCAGTACTTC
CDR3 protein: CASSLLGAGGRETQYF
D gene: TRBD2
J gene: TRBJ2-5
clone size: many
V gene: TRBV7-9

CDR3 DNA: TGTGCCAGCAGCTTGCGGGGGTCCTACACAGATACGCAGTATTTT
CDR3 protein: CASSLRGSYTDTQYF
D gene: .
J gene: TRBJ2-3
clone size: .
V gene: TRBV5-4

CDR3 DNA: TGTGCCAGCAGCTTTGGTCAGGGCACTGAAGCTTTCTTT
CDR3 protein: CASSFGQGTEAFF
D gene: .
J gene: TRBJ1-1
clone size: many
V gene: TRBV7-6

CDR3 DNA: TGTGCCAGCAGCGTAGGTGTCACAGATACGCAGTATTTT
CDR3 protein: CASSVGVTDTQYF
D gene: .
J gene: TRBJ2-3
clone size: .
V gene: TRBV9

CDR3 DNA: TGTGCCAGCAGCTTGACTAGCATAGCCGGGGAGCTGTTTTTT
CDR3 protein: CASSLTSIAGELFF
D gene: TRBD2
J gene: TRBJ2-2
clone size: many
V gene: TRBV7-2

CDR3 DNA: TGTGCCAGCAGTTTACATTCGACTGGGGTCACTGAAGCTTTCTTT
CDR3 protein: CASSLHSTGVTEAFF
D gene: .
J gene: TRBJ1-1
clone size: few
V gene: TRBV28

CDR3 DNA: TGTGCCAGCTCAATTGGACAAGGAACTGAAGCTTTCTTT
CDR3 protein: CASSIGQGTEAFF
D gene: .
J gene: TRBJ1-1
clone size: .
V gene: TRBV18

CDR3 DNA: TGTGCCAGCAGCCGGGACCAACTGCACCAGCATTTT
CDR3 protein: CASSRDQLHQHF
D gene: .
J gene: TRBJ1-5
clone size: .
V gene: TRBV12-3/TRBV12-4

CDR3 DNA: TGTGCCAGTCGACAGCTCTACGAGCAGTACTTC
CDR3 protein: CASRQLYEQYF
D gene: .
J gene: TRBJ2-7
clone size: .
V gene: TRBV6-5

CDR3 DNA: TGTGTCACCAGTGATTCGGGACAGGGTACCTACAATGAGCAGTTCTTC
CDR3 protein: CVTSDSGQGTYNEQFF
D gene: TRBD1
J gene: TRBJ2-1
clone size: .
V gene: TRBV24-1

CDR3 DNA: TGTGCCAGCAGCCCTGGGAGGGTCGTGGAGACCCAGTACTTC
CDR3 protein: CASSPGRVVETQYF
D gene: TRBD2
J gene: TRBJ2-5
clone size: many
V gene: TRBV7-2

CDR3 DNA: TGTGCCAGCAGCATACAGGGTGGTGGGAATGAGCAGTTCTTC
CDR3 protein: CASSIQGGGNEQFF
D gene: .
J gene: TRBJ2-1
clone size: many
V gene: TRBV7-2